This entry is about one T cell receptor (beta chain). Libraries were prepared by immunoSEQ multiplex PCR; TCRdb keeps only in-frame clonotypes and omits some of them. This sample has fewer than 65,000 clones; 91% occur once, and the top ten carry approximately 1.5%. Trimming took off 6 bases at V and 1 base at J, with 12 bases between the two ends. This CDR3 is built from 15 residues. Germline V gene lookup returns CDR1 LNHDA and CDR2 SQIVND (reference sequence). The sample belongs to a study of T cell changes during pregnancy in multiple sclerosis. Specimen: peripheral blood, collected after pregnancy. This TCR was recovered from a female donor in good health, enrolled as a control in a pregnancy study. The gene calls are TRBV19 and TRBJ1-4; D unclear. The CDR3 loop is CASSIRHLTNEKLFF. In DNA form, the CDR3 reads TGTGCCAGTAGCATAAGACACCTAACTAATGAAAAACTGTTTTTT.